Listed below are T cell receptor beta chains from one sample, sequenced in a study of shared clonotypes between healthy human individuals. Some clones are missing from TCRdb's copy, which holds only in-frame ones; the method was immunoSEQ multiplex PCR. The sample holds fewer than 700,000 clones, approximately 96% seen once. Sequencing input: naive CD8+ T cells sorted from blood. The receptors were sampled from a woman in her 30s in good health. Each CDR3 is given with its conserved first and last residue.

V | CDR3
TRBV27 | CASKIGAGSSYEQYF
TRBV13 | CASTSGRGNQPQHF
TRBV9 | CASSVDGGRISEQYF
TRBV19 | CASTLAGESREQYF
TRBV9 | CASSASGRDTDTQYF
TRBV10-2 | CASSEFWQVNTEAFF
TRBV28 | CASSKLDSPYEQYF
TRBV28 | CASSFTGGGYTF
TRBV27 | CASSLGASGRFGELFF
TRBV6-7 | CASSYSCVDEQYF
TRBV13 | CASSLGRGTNYGYTF
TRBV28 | CASARTAFYEQYF
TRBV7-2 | CASSLGSGSSYEQYF
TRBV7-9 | CASSSLAGGLDEQFF
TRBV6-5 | CASSSQGRVEQYF
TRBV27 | CASSLNRAGGPHEQFF
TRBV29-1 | CSVVPDVSYEQYF
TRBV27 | CASSFGTGSNEQYF
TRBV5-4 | CASSYIADTQYF